The 31 T cell receptor beta chains below come from one sample, sequenced in a study of blood T cell repertoires in COVID-19. Measured with immunoSEQ multiplex PCR; TCRdb has only the in-frame clones, and not every one. The sample consists of about 220,000 clones, 82% of them appearing once. The material sequenced was PBMCs or T cells enriched from blood (not recorded which). The receptors stem from a woman aged 55-75 years who had recovered from COVID-19.

The chain joins TRBV12-2 to TRBJ1-3. TRBV12-2 is a pseudogene. The CDR3 spans 16 residues. Written as DNA, the CDR3 is TGTGCAAGTCGCTTTTCGGGGGTTCTGTCTGGAAACACCATATATTTT. Translated, it gives CASRFSGVLSGNTIYF.

The chain combines TRBV14 with TRBJ2-1, with 9 nucleotides matching TRBD1. V lost 4 bases, J lost 5 bases, and 9 bases stayed unmatched. The CDR3 length is 16 residues. From germline, CDR1 is SGHDN and CDR2 FVKESK. CDR3 in amino acids: CASSLDRGNLHNEQFF. CDR3 bases: TGTGCCAGCAGCCTGGACAGGGGTAATTTGCACAATGAGCAGTTCTTC. The variable domain in full, with the rest retrieved from reference TRBV14 and TRBJ2-1, is EAGVTQFPSHSVIEKGQTVTLRCDPISGHDNLYWYRRVMGKEIKFLLHFVKESKQDESGMPNNRFLAERTGGTYSTLKVQPAELEDSGVYFCASSLDRGNLHNEQFFGPGTRLTVL.

CDR3: CASSPLQGEGAFF. The CDR3 bases are TGTGCCAGCTCACCATTACAGGGTGAAGGGGCTTTCTTT. J is TRBJ1-1 and V is TRBV18; D possibly corresponds to TRBD1 (6 bases). From germline, CDR1 is KGHSH and CDR2 LQKENI. Trimming cost V 2 bases and J 11 bases, with 15 bases left between them. There are 13 residues in the CDR3.

This clone was counted only a few times. This chain connects TRBV19 to TRBJ1-4, with D perhaps matching TRBD1 (5 bases). CDR3 size: 15 residues. Germline V gives CDR1 LNHDA, CDR2 SQIVND (reference sequence). Deletions cut 5 bases from V and 3 bases from J, with 13 bases between. CDR3 nucleotide sequence: TGTGCCAGTAGTTTAGGACGACAGTCTAATGAAAAACTGTTTTTT. Residues: CASSLGRQSNEKLFF.

V gene TRBV7-9 combines with J gene TRBJ1-4, with TRBD1 as a possible D gene (5 bases). This CDR3 contains 15 residues. Trimming stripped 8 bases from V and 7 bases from J, with 20 bases between. The germline V gene encodes CDR1 SEHNR and CDR2 FQNEAQ (reference sequence). CDR3 sequence (DNA): TGTGCCAGCCTCAAAGGGGCAGGTTTGGCTGAAAAACTGTTTTTT. Translation: CASLKGAGLAEKLFF.

This chain uses TRBV27 with TRBJ2-1; D possibly corresponds to TRBD2 (5 bases). Germline CDR1 is MNHEY and CDR2 is SMNVEV (reference sequence). This CDR3 is built from 15 residues. Deletions cut 6 bases from V and 2 bases from J, with 14 bases between. The DNA of the CDR3 is TGTGCCAGCAGGACTATCGGCCAACCCTACAATGAGCAGTTCTTC. It translates to CASRTIGQPYNEQFF.

V is TRBV27 and J is TRBJ2-2; 11 nucleotides match TRBD2. The V segment lost 5 bases and the J segment 6 bases; nucleotides outside the gene matches: 11. This CDR3 comprises 17 residues. CDR1 is MNHEY, CDR2 SMNVEV, per germline (reference sequence). The DNA of the CDR3 is TGTGCCAGCAGTCCTAGACTACTAGCGGGAGTCCCCGGGGAGCTGTTTTTT. Its protein is CASSPRLLAGVPGELFF.

The chain couples TRBV29-1 to TRBJ1-4, with a possible D match to TRBD1 (5 bases). The CDR3 sequence is 11 residues long. With 2 bases removed from V and 10 bases from J, the gap between germline ends came to 8 bases. Germline V gene data show CDR1 as SQVTM and CDR2 as ANQGSEA. The CDR3 loop reads CSVEIGGKLFF. The CDR3 bases are TGCAGCGTTGAAATCGGGGGAAAACTGTTTTTT.

J is TRBJ2-5 and V is TRBV5-6; D remains ambiguous. The CDR3 totals 14 residues. Deletions cut 3 bases from V and 4 bases from J, with 13 bases between. Germline V lookup: CDR1 SGHDT, CDR2 YYEEEE. The CDR3 region has the DNA TGTGCCAGCAGCTATTCAGGATCTGTAGAGACCCAGTACTTC. This sequence encodes CASSYSGSVETQYF.

This chain joins TRBV3-1 (or the pseudogene TRBV3-2) and TRBJ2-5; TRBD1 matches at 9 bases. Germline trimming cut 4 bases from V and 4 bases from J; bases unmatched to any gene: 7. The germline V gene encodes CDR1 LGHDT and CDR2 YNNKEL (reference sequence). The CDR3 runs 15 residues. CDR3 loop: CASSPRDRAGETQYF. CDR3 nucleotides: TGTGCCAGCAGCCCCAGGGACAGGGCTGGAGAGACCCAGTACTTC.

V and J are TRBV7-2 and TRBJ2-7, with D tentatively TRBD2 (5 bases). CDR3 length equals 15 residues. V gave up 4 bases and J gave up 3 bases, with 16 bases separating them. Germline CDR1 is SGHTA and CDR2 is FQGNSA. In DNA, the CDR3 is TGTGCCAGCAGCTCAGCAGCCCAGCGGAACTACGAGCAGTACTTC. Its translation is CASSSAAQRNYEQYF.

This chain connects TRBV2 to TRBJ2-1; 12 bases fit TRBD2. CDR1 and CDR2 (germline): SNHLY, FYNNEI. The CDR3 runs 14 residues. V was clipped by 5 bases and J by 9 bases; unmatched bases: 5. CDR3 bases: TGTGCCAGCAGTCGACTAGCGGGAGAAGGTGAGCAGTTCTTC. Translation gives CASSRLAGEGEQFF.

The rearrangement links TRBV27 to TRBJ1-5, with 7 bases that match TRBD1. J gave up 6 bases and V 3 bases, and 8 bases lay outside the gene matches. Germline V gene data show CDR1 as MNHEY and CDR2 as SMNVEV (reference sequence). CDR3 size: 15 residues. The CDR3 bases are TGTGCCAGCAGTTTGGGACAGAATCTAGCTCAGCCCCAGCATTTT. Protein sequence: CASSLGQNLAQPQHF.

The chain combines TRBV5-4 with TRBJ2-7; the match to TRBD1 covers 8 bases. V was clipped by 4 bases and J by 4 bases; unmatched bases: 4. Germline V gives CDR1 SGHNT, CDR2 YYREEE (reference sequence). The CDR3 totals 13 residues. The CDR3 nucleotides read TGTGCCAGCAGCACAAGACAGGGGTACGAGCAGTACTTC. Translating gives CASSTRQGYEQYF.

The chain joins TRBV18 to TRBJ1-1; weak D call: TRBD1 (5 bases). Trimming took 0 bases from V and 3 from J, leaving 8 bases between them. The germline V gene encodes CDR1 KGHSH and CDR2 LQKENI. The length of the CDR3 is 14 residues. This chain's CDR3 is CASSPPTRDTEAFF. The DNA of the CDR3 is TGTGCCAGCTCACCACCTACCAGGGACACTGAAGCTTTCTTT. Full variable domain (outside the CDR3, taken from reference TRBV18 and TRBJ1-1): NAGVMQNPRHLVRRRGQEARLRCSPMKGHSHVYWYRQLPEEGLKFMVYLQKENIIDESGMPKERFSAEFPKEGPSILRIQQVVRGDSAAYFCASSPPTRDTEAFFGQGTRLTVV.

This chain uses TRBV7-9 with TRBJ2-3, with D possibly being TRBD2 (5 bases). Germline values: CDR1 SEHNR, CDR2 FQNEAQ (reference sequence). Trimming took 3 bases from V and 2 from J, leaving 9 bases between them. This CDR3 spans 14 amino acids. The CDR3: CASSFSRVTDTQYF. The CDR3 DNA reads as TGTGCCAGCAGCTTCTCGAGGGTCACAGATACGCAGTATTTT.

The J gene is TRBJ1-4, the V gene TRBV5-6; no definite D call. This CDR3 has 15 amino acids. CDR1 and CDR2 (germline): SGHDT, YYEEEE. The V and J ends lost 1 base and 2 bases respectively, with 9 bases between them. CDR3 residues: CASSLMGRTNEKLFF. The CDR3 DNA follows: TGTGCCAGCAGCTTGATGGGCAGGACTAATGAAAAACTGTTTTTT.

This clone was counted only a few times. The chain couples TRBV5-8 to TRBJ1-5; 10 bases align to TRBD1. The CDR3 runs to 17 residues. Trimming took 4 bases from V and 1 from J; bases not matched to a gene: 8. CDR1 is SGHTS, CDR2 YDEGEE, per germline. This chain's CDR3 is CASSHHRDRGSNQPQHF. DNA of the CDR3: TGTGCCAGCAGCCATCACAGGGACAGGGGAAGCAATCAGCCCCAGCATTTT.

This clone appeared once. The V gene is TRBV4-3, the J gene TRBJ2-7; 9 bases map to TRBD1. CDR1 is LGHNA, CDR2 YSLEER, per germline. Germline trimming cut 6 bases from V and 6 bases from J; bases unmatched to any gene: 6. The length of the CDR3 is 13 residues. CDR3: CASSRDRAGEQYF. CDR3 DNA sequence: TGCGCCAGCAGTCGGGACAGGGCGGGCGAGCAGTACTTC.

The genes are TRBV5-1 and TRBJ2-7; D is perhaps TRBD1 (6 bases). V lost 5 bases to trimming and J lost 2 bases, with 14 bases between them. This CDR3 has 14 residues. Germline V CDR1 and CDR2: SGHRS, YFSETQ. The CDR3 sequence is CASRQGGPTYEQYF. The DNA of the CDR3 is TGCGCCAGCAGGCAAGGGGGACCGACCTACGAGCAGTACTTC. The full variable domain, its missing parts supplied by reference TRBV5-1 and TRBJ2-7, is KAGVTQTPRYLIKTRGQQVTLSCSPISGHRSVSWYQQTPGQGLQFLFEYFSETQRNKGNFPGRFSGRQFSNSRSEMNVSTLELGDSALYLCASRQGGPTYEQYFGPGTRLTVT.

The chain recombines TRBV7-9 with TRBJ1-4; D is unclear. V was cut by 5 bases and J by 7 bases, with 11 bases left in between. The germline gives CDR1 SEHNR, CDR2 FQNEAQ (reference sequence). This CDR3 has 13 amino acids. This chain's CDR3 is CASSPGSSEKLFF. The CDR3 nucleotides read TGTGCCAGCAGCCCAGGCTCGAGTGAAAAACTGTTTTTT.

The rearrangement links TRBV19 to TRBJ1-2, with 8 bases aligning to TRBD1. The length of the CDR3 is 15 residues. The V gene's germline CDR1 is LNHDA and CDR2 SQIVND (reference sequence). Germline trimming cut 1 base from V and 2 bases from J; bases unmatched to any gene: 3. The CDR3 DNA reads TGTGCCAGTAGTATAGGGGGACAGGCCAACTATGGCTACACCTTC. This codes for CASSIGGQANYGYTF.

The chain couples TRBV6-4 to TRBJ1-2, with a tentative D call TRBD1 (5 bases). V shed 0 bases and J shed 4 bases, with 15 bases lying between them. The germline CDR1 and CDR2 sequences are MRHNA and SNTAGT. The CDR3 is made up of 16 amino acids. CDR3 sequence reads: CASSDSGPGWSYGYTF. The CDR3 DNA reads as TGTGCCAGCAGTGACTCGGGGCCAGGGTGGTCCTATGGCTACACCTTC.

This clone was observed once. The chain joins TRBV28 to TRBJ2-1; 8 nucleotides agree with TRBD2. The CDR3 is made up of 16 amino acids. V trimming: 5 bases; J trimming: 9 bases; junction bases outside the gene matches: 15. CDR1 and CDR2 (germline): MDHEN, SYDVKM. The CDR3 loop reads CASSPPSGRARGEQFF. CDR3 sequence (DNA): TGTGCCAGCAGTCCCCCCTCCGGGAGGGCCAGGGGTGAGCAGTTCTTC.

V is TRBV29-1 and J is TRBJ2-3, with 12 bases identical to TRBD2. V was clipped by 7 bases and J by 6 bases; unmatched bases: 8. This CDR3 is 14 amino acids long. Germline V gene sequence: CDR1 SQVTM, CDR2 ANQGSEA. The CDR3 nucleotides are TGCAGCGCGGCTCGGACTAGCGGGAAGGATACGCAGTATTTT. This encodes CSAARTSGKDTQYF.

The chain carries TRBV6-5 and TRBJ1-2; 8 bases fit TRBD1. The CDR3 spans 14 residues. The junction had 11 bases not matched to a gene; V was cut back by 6 bases and J by 8 bases. Germline V gene sequence: CDR1 MNHEY, CDR2 SVGAGI. CDR3 nucleotides: TGTGCCAGCAGCTTCGATGGACAGGGTAGGGGCTACACCTTC. Protein: CASSFDGQGRGYTF.

This clone was detected once. V is TRBV12-3 or TRBV12-4 and J is TRBJ1-2; D not certain. Trimming pared 3 bases from V and 6 bases from J, leaving 8 bases between. The CDR3 totals 12 residues. The CDR3 here is CASSFRAHGYTF. The CDR3 DNA reads TGTGCCAGCAGTTTCCGAGCCCATGGCTACACCTTC.

The chain combines TRBV19 with TRBJ2-3, with 10 bases matching TRBD1. This CDR3 comprises 13 residues. With V trimmed by 9 bases and J by 4 bases, 4 bases remained unmatched. Germline assignment: CDR1 LNHDA and CDR2 SQIVND (reference sequence). The CDR3 region has the DNA TGTGCCAGCCGGGACAGGGGCCCAGATACGCAGTATTTT. This gives the protein CASRDRGPDTQYF. Using reference TRBV19 and TRBJ2-3 for the parts outside the CDR3, the full variable domain is DGGITQSPKYLFRKEGQNVTLSCEQNLNHDAMYWYRQDPGQGLRLIYYSQIVNDFQKGDIAEGYSVSREKKESFPLTVTSAQKNPTAFYLCASRDRGPDTQYFGPGTRLTVL.

The CDR3 reads CASSLGEGTPDPGPLHF. In nucleotides, the CDR3 is TGTGCCAGCAGCTTAGGAGAAGGGACACCGGACCCGGGCCCCCTCCACTTT. The chain is built from TRBV7-9 and TRBJ1-6, with a weak D call TRBD1 (6 bases). The CDR3 runs 17 residues. From germline, CDR1 is SEHNR and CDR2 FQNEAQ (reference sequence). Trimming removed 1 base from V and 13 bases from J, with 23 bases in between.

The chain has TRBV5-1 and TRBJ1-4; no clear D gene. The germline gives CDR1 SGHRS, CDR2 YFSETQ. The V end was cut by 7 bases, the J end by 8 bases, with 24 bases between. The CDR3 consists of 16 residues. CDR3 sequence: CASSKSGLDPGEKLFF. CDR3 bases: TGCGCCAGCTCTAAATCCGGACTTGACCCGGGGGAAAAACTGTTTTTT.

The chain links TRBV12-5 to TRBJ2-1; 9 bases are shared with TRBD2. This CDR3 is 15 amino acids long. CDR1 is LGHNT, CDR2 FRNRAP, per germline. With 1 base clipped from V and 5 bases from J, the junction kept 3 bases outside the gene matches. CDR3 coding DNA: TGTGCTAGTGGTTTGGGTTCTAGCGGGGACAATGAGCAGTTCTTC. It codes for CASGLGSSGDNEQFF.